These T cell receptor beta chains were read from a single sample in a study of OX40 agonist ivuxolimab in advanced cancers. Profiled with immunoSEQ multiplex PCR; TCRdb holds only in-frame clones, not every one. The table lists roughly 62,000 clones, 85% of them singletons. This specimen consisted of CD4+ or CD8+ T cells sorted from blood, obtained in a trial of the OX40 agonist ivuxolimab. The source is an adult with an advanced solid tumor such as melanoma, head and neck, liver or kidney cancer. CDR3s include the opening cysteine and the closing phenylalanine or tryptophan. The D gene is left open where the match is weak. Some rows mark clone size as missing; the rest say once, few, many or name a class of expanded clone.

v_gene	abundance	d_gene	j_gene	len	CDR3nt	CDR3aa
TRBV7-6	once	TRBD1	TRBJ2-7	16	TGTGCCAGCAGCCATCCGGGACAGGGACGACCCTACGAGCAGTACTTC	CASSHPGQGRPYEQYF
TRBV4-1	once	-	TRBJ1-2	17	TGCGCCAGCAGCCAGCTCTACCTCGGGAGGGCTAACTATGGCTACACCTTC	CASSQLYLGRANYGYTF
TRBV7-2	-	-	TRBJ2-7	13	TGTGCCAGCAGCTACCCAGGGTATGGCGAGCAGTACTTC	CASSYPGYGEQYF
TRBV10-3	-	TRBD1	TRBJ2-7	11	TGTGCCAGGACAGGGGGCTACGAGCAGTACTTT	CARTGGYEQYF
TRBV18	once	TRBD2	TRBJ2-5	17	TGTGCCAGCTCACCAAGGTCGGGACTAGCGGCCCAAGAGACCCAGTACTTC	CASSPRSGLAAQETQYF
TRBV5-1	medium-sized	-	TRBJ1-3	16	TGCGCCAGCAGCTTGGAAACGGTAACCTCTGGAAACACCATATATTTT	CASSLETVTSGNTIYF
TRBV6-5	-	-	TRBJ2-1	15	TGTGCCAGCAGTTACTCAGAGGGTGGGTACAATGAGCAGTTCTTC	CASSYSEGGYNEQFF
TRBV4-1	once	TRBD1	TRBJ1-1	14	TGCGCCAGCAGGACCGGACAGGCGAACACTGAAGCTTTCTTT	CASRTGQANTEAFF
TRBV7-9	-	-	TRBJ2-5	14	TGTGCCAGCAGCTTATTAGACAGGAAAGAGACCCAGTACTTC	CASSLLDRKETQYF
TRBV5-1	once	TRBD2	TRBJ2-1	14	TGCGCCAGCAGCGCCGGGACTAGACCCAATGAGCAGTTCTTC	CASSAGTRPNEQFF
TRBV20-1	few	-	TRBJ2-7	11	TGCAGTGCTAGTGGGACCACGGGGCAGTACTTC	CSASGTTGQYF
TRBV2	-	-	TRBJ2-7	14	TGTGCCAGCAGTCCACCCAGGAGGTCCTACGAGCAGTACTTC	CASSPPRRSYEQYF
TRBV13	-	TRBD1	TRBJ2-2	17	TGTGCCAGCAGCGGGCCCGGGACAGGATCGAACACCGGGGAGCTGTTTTTT	CASSGPGTGSNTGELFF
TRBV29-1	-	-	TRBJ2-1	15	TGCAGCGTGGCCCATTGGCAGGGCGCCGGCAATGAGCAGTTCTTC	CSVAHWQGAGNEQFF
TRBV28	-	TRBD1	TRBJ1-2	15	TGTGCCAGCAGTTTAGGGACAGGGGCACGGTCTGGCTACACCTTC	CASSLGTGARSGYTF
TRBV28	-	-	TRBJ2-2	14	TGTGCCAGCAGACCCGGATTTATGGCCGGGGAGCTGTTTTTT	CASRPGFMAGELFF
TRBV10-3	-	TRBD1	TRBJ2-3	13	TGTGCCACCGCGGACAGGGCCACAGATACGCAGTATTTT	CATADRATDTQYF
TRBV4-1	-	-	TRBJ1-5	16	TGCGCCAGCAGCCCCCTACAAAGCGGTAGCAATCAGCCCCAGCATTTT	CASSPLQSGSNQPQHF
TRBV5-8	-	-	TRBJ2-3	11	TGTGCCAGCACCCCGCCGGGTACGCAGTATTTT	CASTPPGTQYF
TRBV27	-	TRBD1	TRBJ1-1	14	TGTGCCAGCGGACAGGGGGCGGTTAACACTGAAGCTTTCTTT	CASGQGAVNTEAFF
TRBV25-1	-	TRBD2	TRBJ2-5	13	TGTGCCAGCAGTGAGGGAGGGTGGGAGACCCAGTACTTC	CASSEGGWETQYF
TRBV28	-	-	TRBJ1-3	16	TGTGCCAGCAGTTTAGGGGGGCAGCGCTCTGGAAACACCATATATTTT	CASSLGGQRSGNTIYF
TRBV7-9	-	-	TRBJ1-4	14	TGTGCCAGCAGCTTTACCGGGACAAGGGAAAAACTGTTTTTT	CASSFTGTREKLFF
TRBV7-9	-	TRBD2	TRBJ2-3	15	TGCAAAGTGGGGGCTAGCGGGGGCCCCATGGATACGCAGTATTTT	CKVGASGGPMDTQYF
TRBV6-1	-	-	TRBJ2-7	15	TGTGCCAGCAGTGAATCGGCGCAGTCCCTCTACGAGCAGTACTTC	CASSESAQSLYEQYF
TRBV9	-	-	TRBJ2-2	15	TGTGCCAGCAGCGTCCTCGGAGAGCATACCGGGGAGCTGTTTTTT	CASSVLGEHTGELFF
TRBV9	-	-	TRBJ2-6	16	TGTGCCAGCAGCGTGGGTGACAGCTCTGGGGCCAACGTCCTGACTTTC	CASSVGDSSGANVLTF
TRBV11-1	-	TRBD2	TRBJ2-7	14	TGTGCCAGCAGCTTAAGCGGGGGGGCCTACGAGCAGTACTTC	CASSLSGGAYEQYF
TRBV5-1	-	TRBD1	TRBJ2-2	15	TGCGCCAGCAGCTCCCCAGGGGGCAACACCGGGGAGCTGTTTTTT	CASSSPGGNTGELFF
TRBV7-3	-	-	TRBJ2-3	14	TGTGCCAGCAGCTTAAGTCCCACCCCAGATACGCAGTATTTT	CASSLSPTPDTQYF
TRBV25-1	-	TRBD2	TRBJ2-1	15	TGTGCCAGCAGGGGTACTAGCGCCCCTGGGAATGAGCAGTTCTTC	CASRGTSAPGNEQFF
TRBV29-1	-	-	TRBJ1-3	14	TGCAGCGTTGAAGGACCGAACTCTGGAAACACCATATATTTT	CSVEGPNSGNTIYF
TRBV4-1	-	-	TRBJ2-2	16	TGCGCCAGCAGTCAAAAGGCAGGGGCATCCACCGGGGAGCTGTTTTTT	CASSQKAGASTGELFF
TRBV13	-	-	TRBJ1-1	12	TGTGCCAGCAGCCATGGAGGAACTGAAGCTTTCTTT	CASSHGGTEAFF
TRBV2	once	-	TRBJ1-6	15	TGTGCCAGCAAAGGGACCGTCTCCTATAATTCACCCCTCCACTTT	CASKGTVSYNSPLHF
TRBV28	once	-	TRBJ1-2	12	TGTGCCAGCAGTAACTCTAACTATGGCTACACCTTC	CASSNSNYGYTF
TRBV5-1	-	-	TRBJ2-2	15	TGCGCCAGCAGCTTGGGACTAGGGGCCACCGGGGAGCTGTTTTTT	CASSLGLGATGELFF
TRBV7-6	-	TRBD1	TRBJ2-7	14	TGTGCCAGCAGCTACAGGGACAGCTCCTACGAGCAGTACTTC	CASSYRDSSYEQYF